One and the same sample provided the 5 T cell receptor beta chains below, sequenced in a study of shared clonotypes between healthy human individuals (dated by TCRdb to the early 2020s). Library method: the immunoSEQ multiplex PCR assay. TCRdb re-hosts the immuneACCESS table, in-frame sequences only. Its copies lack some clones; in the studies checked, an unresolved V gene accounts for under half of them, and the cause for the rest is not known. Here the sample has about 2,500,000 clones; 90% to 95% occur a single time. 0.11% to 0.15% of the sample rests with the top ten. Specimen: naive CD4+ T cells sorted from blood. The sample's cell subset or site label, in plain terms: CD45RA+ positively selected. These receptors were collected from a man aged 18 to 35 in good health.

V usage is TRBV29-1 and J usage is TRBJ2-7; D uncertain. CDR1 and CDR2 (germline): SQVTM, ANQGSEA. The CDR3 consists of 14 residues. V lost 0 bases and J 1 base, leaving 10 bases between the germline ends. The CDR3 sequence: CSVEDLGGSYEQYF. DNA for the CDR3: TGCAGCGTTGAAGATCTGGGCGGTTCCTACGAGCAGTACTTC.

The chain employs TRBV19 and TRBJ1-1, with a possible D match to TRBD1 (5 bases). The CDR3 runs to 15 residues. CDR1 and CDR2 from the germline V gene are LNHDA and SQIVND (reference sequence). V was pared by 0 bases and J by 5 bases, with 13 bases between. CDR3: CASSIEPDRLTEAFF. In DNA, the CDR3 is TGTGCCAGTAGTATAGAACCCGACAGACTTACTGAAGCTTTCTTT.

The chain recombines TRBV14 with TRBJ2-7; 7 bases fit TRBD1. V trimming: 4 bases; J trimming: 0 bases; junction bases outside the gene matches: 9. The CDR3 is 16 amino acids. CDR1 SGHDN and CDR2 FVKESK come from the germline V gene. The CDR3 spells CASSPVVDRASYEQYF. As DNA, the CDR3 is TGTGCCAGCAGCCCCGTGGTCGACAGGGCCTCCTACGAGCAGTACTTC.

The gene calls are TRBV19 and TRBJ1-6; TRBD1 agrees at 7 bases. From germline, CDR1 is LNHDA and CDR2 SQIVND (reference sequence). The V segment lost 5 bases and the J segment 7 bases; nucleotides outside the gene matches: 5. The CDR3 spans 14 residues. The CDR3 sequence: CASSETGNNSPLHF. CDR3 nucleotides: TGTGCCAGTAGTGAGACAGGGAACAATTCACCCCTCCACTTT.

The V call is TRBV10-2, the J call TRBJ2-7, with a tentative D call TRBD1 (5 bases). The CDR3 covers 15 residues. The ends were cut back, 2 bases at V and 3 bases at J, with 14 bases in the middle. Germline CDR1 reads WSHSY; CDR2 reads SAAADI. The chain's CDR3 is CASSERGSGSYEQYF. The CDR3 nucleotides are TGCGCCAGCAGTGAGAGGGGCAGTGGTAGCTACGAGCAGTACTTC.